The 17 T cell receptor beta chains below come from one sample, sequenced in a study of identical twins. TCRdb itself ran the 5' RACE reads through MiXCR, one entry per CDR3 protein. The sample shows roughly 690,000 distinct CDR3 sequences, roughly 6% of them seen only once. The material sequenced was naive T cells sorted from blood. The receptors come from a young man in good health.

This clonotype was seen repeatedly, ten times or more. The genes are TRBV12-3 or TRBV12-4 and TRBJ2-1; D is possibly TRBD2 (5 bases). V was clipped by 6 bases and J by 7 bases, with 16 bases between them. CDR3 length: 14 residues. CDR3 in amino acids: CASRMERRRNEQFF. The CDR3 DNA follows: TGTGCCAGCAGGATGGAGCGGAGGAGGAATGAGCAGTTCTTC.

The chain has TRBV6-6 and TRBJ2-7; the D is unclear. Germline V CDR1 and CDR2: MNHNY, SVGAGI (reference sequence). Deletions cut 2 bases from V and 5 bases from J, with 4 bases between. The CDR3 runs to 11 residues. CDR3 sequence (DNA): TGTGCCAGCAGTTACAGGGACGAGCAGTACTTC. Protein: CASSYRDEQYF.

The chain has TRBV27 and TRBJ2-5, with 9 bases that match TRBD2. This CDR3 spans 19 amino acids. The V segment lost 2 bases and the J segment 0 bases; nucleotides outside the gene matches: 13. Germline V gene data show CDR1 as MNHEY and CDR2 as SMNVEV (reference sequence). CDR3 loop: CASSLMPGTSLKNQETQYF. CDR3 bases: TGTGCCAGCAGTTTAATGCCCGGGACTAGCCTAAAGAACCAAGAGACCCAGTACTTC.

This clonotype was counted ten times or more. The rearrangement uses TRBV20-1 and TRBJ2-1, with D tentatively TRBD2 (5 bases). CDR1 and CDR2 (germline): DFQATT, SNEGSKA (reference sequence). This CDR3 is built from 14 residues. V lost 3 bases and J 8 bases, leaving 17 bases between the germline ends. CDR3 sequence reads: CSASSYLGADEQFF. CDR3 DNA sequence: TGCAGTGCTAGTTCCTATCTGGGAGCGGATGAGCAGTTCTTC.

This clonotype was seen at least ten times. The rearrangement links TRBV4-3 to TRBJ2-1, with D possibly being TRBD2 (5 bases). The CDR3 has 15 amino acids. V was clipped by 0 bases and J by 4 bases, with 10 bases between them. Germline V CDR1 and CDR2: LGHNA, YSLEER. The DNA for the CDR3 is TGCGCCAGCAGCCAAGATTTTCGGGGTTACAATGAGCAGTTCTTC. This encodes CASSQDFRGYNEQFF.

This clonotype was counted between two and nine times. CDR3 DNA: TGTGCCAGCAGCCCTAGGGAGAAGGAGCAGTTCTTC. The encoded protein is CASSPREKEQFF. The genes are TRBV14 and TRBJ2-1; the D gene is possibly TRBD2 (5 bases). Trimming took off 4 bases at V and 10 bases at J, with 11 bases between the two ends. Per germline, CDR1 SGHDN and CDR2 FVKESK. CDR3 length: 12 residues.

This clonotype was counted only a few times. This chain connects TRBV7-8 to TRBJ1-3; 9 bases align to TRBD1. After removal of 3 bases from V and 1 base from J, the junction contained 4 bases not matched to a gene. CDR3 length: 16 residues. Germline assignment: CDR1 SGHVS and CDR2 FQNEAQ. The CDR3 protein is CASSFGDRGSGNTIYF. DNA of the CDR3: TGTGCCAGCAGCTTCGGAGACAGGGGGTCTGGAAACACCATATATTTT.

At least ten counts were recorded for this clonotype. The V and J genes are TRBV7-3 and TRBJ2-1; 11 positions match TRBD2. Trimming removed 5 bases from V and 3 bases from J; junction bases left unmatched: 3. Germline V gene lookup returns CDR1 SGHTA and CDR2 FQGTGA. The CDR3 is made up of 15 amino acids. The CDR3 nucleotides are TGTGCCAGCAGCCATAGCGGGAGGGACTACAATGAGCAGTTCTTC. It translates to CASSHSGRDYNEQFF.

This chain joins TRBV5-1 and TRBJ1-4, with 7 bases matching TRBD1. The germline CDR1 and CDR2 sequences are SGHRS and YFSETQ. CDR3 size: 14 residues. V lost 5 bases and J lost 5; bases outside the gene matches: 6. DNA for the CDR3: TGCGCCAGCAGTTTAAACAGGGGCAATGAAAAACTGTTTTTT. This sequence encodes CASSLNRGNEKLFF.

This clonotype occurred many times. The V gene is TRBV9, the J gene TRBJ1-6; D call uncertain. CDR3 length: 13 amino acids. CDR1 SGDLS and CDR2 YYNGEE come from the germline V gene. Between the trimmed V and J ends, which lost 0 bases and 15 bases, there was a span of 13 bases. The CDR3 loop reads CASSVEGRGNLHF. The CDR3 coding sequence is TGTGCCAGCAGCGTAGAGGGTCGGGGAAACCTCCACTTT.

This clonotype has a handful of counts. The chain combines TRBV7-2 with TRBJ2-7; D call uncertain. The CDR3 is 14 amino acids. Trimming left V 1 base short and J 1 base short, with 8 bases between. CDR1 and CDR2 (germline): SGHTA, FQGNSA. In DNA, the CDR3 is TGTGCCAGCAGCTTAGTATACGGTTCCTACGAGCAGTACTTC. Encoded protein: CASSLVYGSYEQYF.

The chain couples TRBV7-9 to TRBJ2-5; D gene uncertain. The CDR3 loop spans 14 amino acids. Per germline, CDR1 SEHNR and CDR2 FQNEAQ (reference sequence). Trimming cost V 3 bases and J 2 bases, with 10 bases left between them. The CDR3 DNA is TGTGCCAGCAGCTTTCTACAGCCACAAGAGACCCAGTACTTC. Its protein is CASSFLQPQETQYF.

This rearrangement joins TRBV7-6 to TRBJ2-1; 8 bases fit TRBD2. Trimming cost V 1 base and J 7 bases; bases outside gene matches: 9. The CDR3 covers 16 residues. CDR1 is SGHVS and CDR2 is FNYEAQ in the germline V gene. The CDR3 loop reads CASSLVHGRAVNEQFF. CDR3 DNA sequence: TGTGCCAGCAGCTTAGTCCACGGGAGGGCCGTAAATGAGCAGTTCTTC.

As DNA, the CDR3 is TGTGCCAGCAGCTTAGTCGCAGGAGTAAATGAAAAACTGTTTTTT. It encodes CASSLVAGVNEKLFF. The V gene is TRBV7-9, the J gene TRBJ1-4; no definite D call. V shed 1 base and J shed 5 bases, with 11 bases lying between them. This CDR3 is 15 amino acids long. The germline gives CDR1 SEHNR, CDR2 FQNEAQ (reference sequence).

This clonotype was picked up a small number of times. The V gene is TRBV28, the J gene TRBJ2-5; D assignment may be TRBD1 or TRBD2 (5 bases each). CDR1 is MDHEN and CDR2 is SYDVKM in the germline V gene. This CDR3 is 15 amino acids long. The V and J ends lost 6 bases and 2 bases respectively, with 16 bases between them. CDR3: CASRRGTGSQETQYF. In DNA, the CDR3 is TGTGCCAGCAGGCGAGGGACGGGATCACAAGAGACCCAGTACTTC.

This chain joins TRBV20-1 and TRBJ2-2; 7 positions match TRBD2. The trim removed 5 bases at V and 1 base at J, leaving 7 bases unmatched. Germline-derived CDR1 and CDR2 are DFQATT and SNEGSKA (reference sequence). The CDR3 runs to 15 residues. CDR3 bases: TGCAGTGCTCCCAAGCGGGGATTGAACACCGGGGAGCTGTTTTTT. It specifies CSAPKRGLNTGELFF.

The chain recombines TRBV2 with TRBJ2-7, with D possibly TRBD1 on 6 matching bases. The V gene lost 6 bases and the J gene lost 3 bases, with 15 bases spanning the gap. Germline CDR1 and CDR2: SNHLY and FYNNEI. The CDR3 contains 14 residues. Written as DNA, the CDR3 is TGTGCCAGCAGCCGCCAGACAGGAAGCTACGAGCAGTACGTC. Residues: CASSRQTGSYEQYV.